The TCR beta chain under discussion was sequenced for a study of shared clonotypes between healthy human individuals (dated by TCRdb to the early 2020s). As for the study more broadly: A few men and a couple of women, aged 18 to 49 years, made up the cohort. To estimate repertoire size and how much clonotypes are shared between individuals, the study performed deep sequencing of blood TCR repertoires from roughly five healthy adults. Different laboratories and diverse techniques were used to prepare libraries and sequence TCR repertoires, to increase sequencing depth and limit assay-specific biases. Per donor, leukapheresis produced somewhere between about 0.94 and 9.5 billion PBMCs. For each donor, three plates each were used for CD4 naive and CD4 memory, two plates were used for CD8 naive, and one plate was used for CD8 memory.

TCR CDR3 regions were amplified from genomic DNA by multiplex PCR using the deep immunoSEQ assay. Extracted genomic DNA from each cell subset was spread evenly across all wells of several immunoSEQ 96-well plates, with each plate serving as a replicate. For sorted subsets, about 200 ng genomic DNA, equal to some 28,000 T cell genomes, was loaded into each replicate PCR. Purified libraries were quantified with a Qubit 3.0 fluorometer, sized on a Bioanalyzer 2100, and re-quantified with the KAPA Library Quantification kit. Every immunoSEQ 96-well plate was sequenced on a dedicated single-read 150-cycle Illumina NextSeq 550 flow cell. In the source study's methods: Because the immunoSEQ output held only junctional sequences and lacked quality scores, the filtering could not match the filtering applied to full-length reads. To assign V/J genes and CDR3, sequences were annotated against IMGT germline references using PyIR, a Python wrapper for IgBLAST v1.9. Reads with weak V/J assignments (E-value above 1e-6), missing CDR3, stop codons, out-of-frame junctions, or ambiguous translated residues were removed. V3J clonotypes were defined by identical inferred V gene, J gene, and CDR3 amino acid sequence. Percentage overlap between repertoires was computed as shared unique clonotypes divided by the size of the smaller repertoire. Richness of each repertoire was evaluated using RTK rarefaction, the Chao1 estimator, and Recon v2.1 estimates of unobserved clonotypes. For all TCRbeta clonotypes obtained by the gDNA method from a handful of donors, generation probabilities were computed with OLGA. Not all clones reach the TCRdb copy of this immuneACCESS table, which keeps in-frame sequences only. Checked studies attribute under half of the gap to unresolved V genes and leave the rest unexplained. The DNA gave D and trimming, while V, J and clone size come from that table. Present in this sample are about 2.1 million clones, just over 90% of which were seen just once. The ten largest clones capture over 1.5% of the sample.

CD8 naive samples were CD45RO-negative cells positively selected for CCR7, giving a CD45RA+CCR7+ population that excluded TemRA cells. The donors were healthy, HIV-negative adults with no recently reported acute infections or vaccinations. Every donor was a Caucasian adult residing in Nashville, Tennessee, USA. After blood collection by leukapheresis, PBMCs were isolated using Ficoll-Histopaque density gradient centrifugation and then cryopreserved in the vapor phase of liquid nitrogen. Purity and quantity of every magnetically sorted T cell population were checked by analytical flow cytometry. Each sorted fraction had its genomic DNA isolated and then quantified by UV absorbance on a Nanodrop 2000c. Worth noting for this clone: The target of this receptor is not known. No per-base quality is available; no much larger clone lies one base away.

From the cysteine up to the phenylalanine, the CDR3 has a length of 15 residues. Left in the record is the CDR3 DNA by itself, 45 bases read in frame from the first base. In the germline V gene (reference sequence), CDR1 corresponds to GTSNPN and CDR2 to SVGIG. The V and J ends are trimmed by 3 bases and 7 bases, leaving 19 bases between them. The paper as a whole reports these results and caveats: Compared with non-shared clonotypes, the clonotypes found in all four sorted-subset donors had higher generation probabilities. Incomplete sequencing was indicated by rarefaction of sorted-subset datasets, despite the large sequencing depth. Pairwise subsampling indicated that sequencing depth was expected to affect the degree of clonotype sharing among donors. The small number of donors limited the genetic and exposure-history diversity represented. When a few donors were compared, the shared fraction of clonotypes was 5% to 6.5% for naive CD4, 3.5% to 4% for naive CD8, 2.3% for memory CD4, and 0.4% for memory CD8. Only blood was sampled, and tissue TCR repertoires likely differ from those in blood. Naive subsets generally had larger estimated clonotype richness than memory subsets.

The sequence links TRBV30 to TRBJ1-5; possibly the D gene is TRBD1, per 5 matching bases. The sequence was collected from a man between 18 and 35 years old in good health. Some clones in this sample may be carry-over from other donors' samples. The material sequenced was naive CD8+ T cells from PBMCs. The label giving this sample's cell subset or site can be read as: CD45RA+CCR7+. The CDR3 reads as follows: CAWRSGVGHWQPQHF. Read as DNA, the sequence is TGTGCCTGGAGGAGCGGGGTGGGGCATTGGCAGCCCCAGCATTTT.